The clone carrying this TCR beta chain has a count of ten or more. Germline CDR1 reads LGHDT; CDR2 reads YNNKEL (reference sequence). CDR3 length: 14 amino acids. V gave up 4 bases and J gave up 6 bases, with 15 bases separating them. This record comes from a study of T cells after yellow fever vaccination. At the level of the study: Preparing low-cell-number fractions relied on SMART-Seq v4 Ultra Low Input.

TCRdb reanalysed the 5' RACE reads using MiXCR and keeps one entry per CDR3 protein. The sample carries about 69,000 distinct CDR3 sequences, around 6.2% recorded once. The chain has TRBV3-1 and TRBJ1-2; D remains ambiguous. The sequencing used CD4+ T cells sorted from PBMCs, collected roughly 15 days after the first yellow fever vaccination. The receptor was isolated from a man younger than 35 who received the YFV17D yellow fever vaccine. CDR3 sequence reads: CASSPSSLGDGYTF. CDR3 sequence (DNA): TGTGCCAGCAGCCCTTCAAGTCTCGGGGATGGCTACACCTTC.